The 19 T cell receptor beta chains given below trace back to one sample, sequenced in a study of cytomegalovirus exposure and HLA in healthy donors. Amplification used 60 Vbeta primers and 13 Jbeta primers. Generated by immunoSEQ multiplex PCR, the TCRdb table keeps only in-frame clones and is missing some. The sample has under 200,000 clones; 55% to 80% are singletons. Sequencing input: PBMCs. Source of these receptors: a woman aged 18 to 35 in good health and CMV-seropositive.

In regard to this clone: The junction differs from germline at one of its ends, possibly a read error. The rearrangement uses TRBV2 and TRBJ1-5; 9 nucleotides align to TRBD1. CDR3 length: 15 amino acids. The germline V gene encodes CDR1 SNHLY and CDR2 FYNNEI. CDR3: CASSGPGTGLQLQHF. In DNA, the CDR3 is TGTGCCAGCAGCGGTCCCGGGACAGGGCTCCAGCTCCAGCATTTT.

This CDR3 is CASAGTVTGDDEKVKTQYF. CDR3 in DNA: TGTGCCAGCGCGGGCACAGTGACAGGGGATGATGAAAAGGTGAAGACCCAGTACTTC. V usage is TRBV13 and J usage is TRBJ2-5; 8 bases map to TRBD1. V lost 8 bases, J lost 6 bases, and 26 bases stayed unmatched. The germline V gene encodes CDR1 PRHDT and CDR2 FYEKMQ (reference sequence). This CDR3 contains 19 residues.

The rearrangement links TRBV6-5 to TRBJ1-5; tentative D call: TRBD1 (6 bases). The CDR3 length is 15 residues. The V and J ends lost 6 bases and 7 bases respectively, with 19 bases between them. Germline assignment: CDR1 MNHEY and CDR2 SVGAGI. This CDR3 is CASSTSGAGAQPQHF. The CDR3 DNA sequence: TGTGCCAGCAGCACCTCGGGCGCAGGGGCGCAGCCCCAGCATTTT.

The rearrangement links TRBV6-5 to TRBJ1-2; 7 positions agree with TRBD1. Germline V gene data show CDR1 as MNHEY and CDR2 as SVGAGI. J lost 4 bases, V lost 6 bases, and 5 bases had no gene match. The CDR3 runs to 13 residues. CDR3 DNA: TGTGCCAGCAGCCTCCCAGGGGGCTATGGCTACACCTTC. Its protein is CASSLPGGYGYTF.

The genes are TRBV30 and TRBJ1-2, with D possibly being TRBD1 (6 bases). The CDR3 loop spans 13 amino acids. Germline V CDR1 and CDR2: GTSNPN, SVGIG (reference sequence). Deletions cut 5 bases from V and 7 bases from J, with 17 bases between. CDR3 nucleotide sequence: TGTGCCTGGGACGCCAATACCAGGGGTGGCTACACCTTC. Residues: CAWDANTRGGYTF. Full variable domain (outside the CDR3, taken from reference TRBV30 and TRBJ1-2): SQTIHQWPATLVQPVGSPLSLECTVEGTSNPNLYWYRQAAGRGLQLLFYSVGIGQISSEVPQNLSASRPQDRQFILSSKKLLLSDSGFYLCAWDANTRGGYTFGSGTRLTVV.

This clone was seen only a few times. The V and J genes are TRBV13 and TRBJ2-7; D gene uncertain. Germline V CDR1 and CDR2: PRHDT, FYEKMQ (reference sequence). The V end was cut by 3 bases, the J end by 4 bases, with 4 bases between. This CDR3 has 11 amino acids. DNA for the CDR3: TGTGCCAGCAGCTTTAATTACGAGCAGTACTTC. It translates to CASSFNYEQYF.

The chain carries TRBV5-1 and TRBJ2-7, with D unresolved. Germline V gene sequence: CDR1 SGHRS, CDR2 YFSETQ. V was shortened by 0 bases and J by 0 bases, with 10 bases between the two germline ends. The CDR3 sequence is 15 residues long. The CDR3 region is CASSLDYPSSYEQYF. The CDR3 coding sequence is TGCGCCAGCAGCTTGGACTATCCCAGCTCCTACGAGCAGTACTTC.

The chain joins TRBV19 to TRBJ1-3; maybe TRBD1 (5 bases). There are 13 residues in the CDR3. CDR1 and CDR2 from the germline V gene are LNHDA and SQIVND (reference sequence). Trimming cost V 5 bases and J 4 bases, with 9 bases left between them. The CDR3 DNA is TGTGCCAGTAGTGGAGGGACGGGAAACACCATATATTTT. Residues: CASSGGTGNTIYF. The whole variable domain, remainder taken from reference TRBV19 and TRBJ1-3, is DGGITQSPKYLFRKEGQNVTLSCEQNLNHDAMYWYRQDPGQGLRLIYYSQIVNDFQKGDIAEGYSVSREKKESFPLTVTSAQKNPTAFYLCASSGGTGNTIYFGEGSWLTVV.

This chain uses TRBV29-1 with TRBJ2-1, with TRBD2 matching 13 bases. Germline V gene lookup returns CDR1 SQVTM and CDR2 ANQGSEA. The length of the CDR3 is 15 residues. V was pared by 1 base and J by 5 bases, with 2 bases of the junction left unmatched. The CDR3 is CSVEGGTSGDNEQFF. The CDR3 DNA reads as TGCAGCGTTGAAGGTGGGACTAGCGGGGACAATGAGCAGTTCTTC.

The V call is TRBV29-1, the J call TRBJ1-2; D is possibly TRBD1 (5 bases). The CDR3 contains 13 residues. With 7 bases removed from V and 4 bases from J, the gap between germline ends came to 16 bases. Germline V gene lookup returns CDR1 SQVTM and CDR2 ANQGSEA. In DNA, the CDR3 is TGCAGCGCTGGGAGGGACCCGAGCTATGGCTACACCTTC. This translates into CSAGRDPSYGYTF.

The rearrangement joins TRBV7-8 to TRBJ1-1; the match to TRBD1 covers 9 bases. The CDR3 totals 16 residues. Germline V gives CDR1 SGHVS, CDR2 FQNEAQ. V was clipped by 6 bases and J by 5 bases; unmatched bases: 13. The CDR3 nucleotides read TGTGCCAGCAGAAACAGGGGGCGTACGGGTCGAACTGAAGCTTTCTTT. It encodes CASRNRGRTGRTEAFF.

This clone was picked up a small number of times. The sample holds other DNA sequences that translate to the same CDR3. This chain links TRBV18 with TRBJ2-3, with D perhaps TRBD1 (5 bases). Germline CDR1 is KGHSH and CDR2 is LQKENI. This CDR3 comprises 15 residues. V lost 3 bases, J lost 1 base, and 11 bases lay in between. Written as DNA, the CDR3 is TGTGCCAGCTCACCTCCCCAGGGCCGCACAGATACGCAGTATTTT. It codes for CASSPPQGRTDTQYF.

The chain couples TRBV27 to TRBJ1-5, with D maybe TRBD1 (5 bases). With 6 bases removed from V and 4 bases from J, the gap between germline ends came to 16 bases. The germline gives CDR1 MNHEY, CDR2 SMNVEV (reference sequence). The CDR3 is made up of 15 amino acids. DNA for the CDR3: TGTGCCAGCAGACGGTCGGCAGGGACTAATCAGCCCCAGCATTTT. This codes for CASRRSAGTNQPQHF.

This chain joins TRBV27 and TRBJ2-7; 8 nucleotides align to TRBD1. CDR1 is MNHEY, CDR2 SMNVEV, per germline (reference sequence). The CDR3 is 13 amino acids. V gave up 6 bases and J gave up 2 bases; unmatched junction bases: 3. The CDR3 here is CASSGQGPYEQYF. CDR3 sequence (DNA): TGTGCCAGCAGCGGACAGGGTCCCTACGAGCAGTACTTC.

This CDR3 reads CASSESGGDNEQFF. The CDR3 DNA reads as TGCGCCAGCAGTGAGTCCGGGGGGGATAATGAGCAGTTCTTC. The J gene is TRBJ2-1, the V gene TRBV10-1, with 8 positions matching TRBD2. Germline values: CDR1 WNHNN, CDR2 SYGVQD (reference sequence). This CDR3 spans 14 amino acids. With V trimmed by 0 bases and J by 7 bases, 2 bases remained unmatched.

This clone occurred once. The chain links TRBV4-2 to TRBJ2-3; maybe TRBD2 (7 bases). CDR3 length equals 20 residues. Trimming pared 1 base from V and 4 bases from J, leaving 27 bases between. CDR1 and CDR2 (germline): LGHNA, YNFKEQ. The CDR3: CASSQGVGGQSILAADTQYF. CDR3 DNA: TGTGCCAGCAGCCAAGGGGTGGGGGGGCAGTCAATCCTCGCCGCAGATACGCAGTATTTT.

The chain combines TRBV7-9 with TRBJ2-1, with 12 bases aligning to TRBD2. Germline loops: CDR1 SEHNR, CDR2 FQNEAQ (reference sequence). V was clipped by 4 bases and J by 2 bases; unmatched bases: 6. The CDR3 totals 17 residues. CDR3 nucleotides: TGTGCCAGCAGCTCCCTAGCGGGAGGGCCCCCCTACAATGAGCAGTTCTTC. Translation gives CASSSLAGGPPYNEQFF.

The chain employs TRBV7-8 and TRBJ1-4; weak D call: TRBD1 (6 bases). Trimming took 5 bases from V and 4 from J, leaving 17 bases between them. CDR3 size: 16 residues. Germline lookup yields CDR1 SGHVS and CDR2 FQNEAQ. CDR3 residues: CASSILPGHNNEKLFF. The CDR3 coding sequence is TGTGCCAGCAGCATCTTACCGGGACACAATAATGAAAAACTGTTTTTT.

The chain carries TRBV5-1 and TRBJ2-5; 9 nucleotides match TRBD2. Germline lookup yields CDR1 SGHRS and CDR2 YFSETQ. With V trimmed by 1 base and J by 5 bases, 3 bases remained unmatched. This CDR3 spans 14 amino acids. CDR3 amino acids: CASSLSAGGETQYF. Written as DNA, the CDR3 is TGCGCCAGCAGCTTGTCTGCGGGGGGGGAGACCCAGTACTTC.